This note documents a single T cell receptor beta chain sequence. Primed by a sample-barcoded 5' primer and a J-beta primer mix, a second PCR proceeded for 7 to 11 cycles. TCRdb ran MiXCR on the 5' RACE reads and lists one entry per CDR3 protein. The sample has 790,000 or so distinct CDR3 sequences, roughly 50% seen once. The authors extracted at least 6 micrograms of total RNA per sample. This sample stems from a study of blood T cells in healthy people across ages. Unmatched junction bases numbered 1, after V lost 7 bases and J lost 5 bases. Germline CDR1 and CDR2: MGHDK and SYGVNS. This CDR3 has 11 amino acids.

Sequenced input: blood. This TCR was recovered from a man between 40 and 49 years old in good health. This chain joins TRBV25-1 and TRBJ1-2; 7 positions match TRBD1. The CDR3 loop is CASKQGYGYTF. Written as DNA, the CDR3 is TGTGCCAGCAAACAGGGGTATGGCTACACCTTC.